Detailed here is one TCR beta chain. The protocol was immunoSEQ multiplex PCR, while the TCRdb copy is restricted to in-frame clones and leaves out a portion. The sample lists tens of thousands of clones; 81% were seen once. These data originate in a study of OX40 agonist ivuxolimab in advanced cancers. The CDR3 length is 15 residues. Trimming at V came to 6 bases and at J to 2 bases, leaving 4 bases not matched to a gene. The germline V gene encodes CDR1 SNHLY and CDR2 FYNNEI. The V gene is TRBV2, the J gene TRBJ2-1; 10 bases align to TRBD2. The TCR comes from an adult with an advanced solid tumor such as melanoma, head and neck, liver or kidney cancer. Source: CD4+ or CD8+ T cells sorted from blood, taken in a trial of the OX40 agonist ivuxolimab. This CDR3 is CASRQSGGAYNEQFF. The CDR3 nucleotides read TGTGCCAGCAGACAAAGCGGGGGGGCCTACAATGAGCAGTTCTTC.